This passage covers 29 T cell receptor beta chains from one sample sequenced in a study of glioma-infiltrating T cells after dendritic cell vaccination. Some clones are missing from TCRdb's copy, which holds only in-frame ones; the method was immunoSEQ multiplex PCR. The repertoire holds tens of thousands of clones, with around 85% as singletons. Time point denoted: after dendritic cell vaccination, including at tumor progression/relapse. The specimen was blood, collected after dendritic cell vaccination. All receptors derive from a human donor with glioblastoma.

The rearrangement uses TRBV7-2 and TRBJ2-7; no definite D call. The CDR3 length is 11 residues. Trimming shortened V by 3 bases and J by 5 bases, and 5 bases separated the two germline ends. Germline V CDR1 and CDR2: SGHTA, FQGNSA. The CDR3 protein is CASSLANEQYF. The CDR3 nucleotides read TGTGCCAGCAGCTTGGCAAACGAGCAGTACTTC. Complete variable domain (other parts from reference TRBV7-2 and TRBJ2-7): GAGVSQSPSNKVTEKGKDVELRCDPISGHTALYWYRQSLGQGLEFLIYFQGNSAPDKSGLPSDRFSAERTGGSVSTLTIQRTQQEDSAVYLCASSLANEQYFGPGTRLTVT.

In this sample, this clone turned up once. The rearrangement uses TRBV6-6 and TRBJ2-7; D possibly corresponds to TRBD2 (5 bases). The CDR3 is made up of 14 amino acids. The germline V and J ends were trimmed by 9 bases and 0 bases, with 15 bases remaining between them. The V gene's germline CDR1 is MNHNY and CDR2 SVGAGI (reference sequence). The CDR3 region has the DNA TGTGCCAGTACTGAGGGTCGTAACTCCTACGAGCAGTACTTC. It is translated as CASTEGRNSYEQYF.

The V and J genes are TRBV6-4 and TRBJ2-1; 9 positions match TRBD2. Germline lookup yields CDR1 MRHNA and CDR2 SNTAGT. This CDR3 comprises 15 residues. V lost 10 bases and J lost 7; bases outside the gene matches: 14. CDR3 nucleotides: TGTGCCACCCGGAGAACCGGGACTAGCCTAAATGAGCAGTTCTTC. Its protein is CATRRTGTSLNEQFF.

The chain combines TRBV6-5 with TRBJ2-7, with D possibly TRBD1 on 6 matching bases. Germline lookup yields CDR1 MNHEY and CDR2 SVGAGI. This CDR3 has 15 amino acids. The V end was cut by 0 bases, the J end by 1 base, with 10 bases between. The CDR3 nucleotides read TGTGCCAGCAGTTACTCCCCCAGGGGTTCCTACGAGCAGTACTTC. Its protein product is CASSYSPRGSYEQYF.

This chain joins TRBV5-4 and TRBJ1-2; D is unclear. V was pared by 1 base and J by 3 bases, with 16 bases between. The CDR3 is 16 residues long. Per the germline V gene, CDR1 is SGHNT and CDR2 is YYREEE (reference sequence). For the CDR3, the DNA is TGTGCCAGCAGCTTGCCCGGGAGGGTCTACGACTATGGCTACACCTTC. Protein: CASSLPGRVYDYGYTF.

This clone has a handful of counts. As DNA, the CDR3 is TGTGCCACCAGCAGAGATCCCCCCCACAATGGTCAGCCCCAGCATTTT. Translated: CATSRDPPHNGQPQHF. The V call is TRBV15, the J call TRBJ1-5, with D hard to call. The germline V and J ends were trimmed by 0 bases and 6 bases, with 15 bases remaining between them. This CDR3 contains 16 residues. Germline V gene data show CDR1 as LNHNV and CDR2 as YYDKDF (reference sequence). Drawing the rest from reference TRBV15 and TRBJ1-5, the complete variable domain is DAMVIQNPRYQVTQFGKPVTLSCSQTLNHNVMYWYQQKSSQAPKLLFHYYDKDFNNEADTPDNFQSRRPNTSFCFLDIRSPGLGDTAMYLCATSRDPPHNGQPQHFGDGTRLSIL.

CDR3 loop: CATSVTADLHSGNTIYF. CDR3 coding DNA: TGTGCCACCAGCGTCACGGCGGATCTGCACTCTGGAAACACCATATATTTT. The rearrangement uses TRBV15 and TRBJ1-3; no firm D call. Trimming pared 5 bases from V and 0 bases from J, leaving 17 bases between. CDR3 length equals 17 residues. Germline-derived CDR1 and CDR2 are LNHNV and YYDKDF (reference sequence).

CDR3 sequence reads: CASSLDSLYGYTF. The DNA for the CDR3 is TGTGCCAGCAGCTTAGACAGTCTCTATGGCTACACCTTC. J is TRBJ1-2 and V is TRBV7-2; D is ambiguous. Trimming shortened V by 1 base and J by 4 bases, and 7 bases separated the two germline ends. Germline-derived CDR1 and CDR2 are SGHTA and FQGNSA. The CDR3 extends over 13 amino acids.

The CDR3 protein is CASSHWTSGNTDTQYF. For the CDR3, the DNA is TGTGCCAGCAGTCACTGGACTAGCGGGAACACAGATACGCAGTATTTT. V is TRBV6-6 and J is TRBJ2-3, with 12 nucleotides matching TRBD2. Germline values: CDR1 MNHNY, CDR2 SVGAGI (reference sequence). The CDR3 is made up of 16 amino acids. The ends lost 5 bases at V and 2 bases at J; junction bases unmatched: 5.

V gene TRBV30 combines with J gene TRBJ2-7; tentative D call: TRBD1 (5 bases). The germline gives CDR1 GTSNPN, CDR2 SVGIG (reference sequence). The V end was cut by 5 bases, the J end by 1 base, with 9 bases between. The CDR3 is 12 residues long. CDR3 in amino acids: CAWDSRSYEQYF. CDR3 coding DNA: TGTGCCTGGGACAGTCGATCCTACGAGCAGTACTTC.

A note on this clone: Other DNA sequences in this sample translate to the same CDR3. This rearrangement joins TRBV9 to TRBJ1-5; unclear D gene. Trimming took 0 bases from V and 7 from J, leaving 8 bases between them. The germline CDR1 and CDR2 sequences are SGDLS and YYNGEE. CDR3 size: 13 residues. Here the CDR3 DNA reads TGTGCCAGCAGCGTAGGACACAACCAGCCCCAGCATTTT. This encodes CASSVGHNQPQHF.

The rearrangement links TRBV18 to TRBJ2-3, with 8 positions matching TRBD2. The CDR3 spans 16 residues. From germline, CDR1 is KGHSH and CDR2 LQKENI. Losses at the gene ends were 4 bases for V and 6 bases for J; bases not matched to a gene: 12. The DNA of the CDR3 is TGTGCCAGCTCACACGGACTAGCCGGAGTAGGTGATACGCAGTATTTT. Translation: CASSHGLAGVGDTQYF.

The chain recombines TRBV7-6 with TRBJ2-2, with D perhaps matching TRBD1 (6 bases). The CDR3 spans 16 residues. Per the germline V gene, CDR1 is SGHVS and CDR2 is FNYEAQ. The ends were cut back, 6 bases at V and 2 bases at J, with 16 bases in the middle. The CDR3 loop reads CASRQNGGFNTGELFF. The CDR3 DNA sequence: TGTGCCAGCAGACAAAATGGGGGCTTTAACACCGGGGAGCTGTTTTTT.

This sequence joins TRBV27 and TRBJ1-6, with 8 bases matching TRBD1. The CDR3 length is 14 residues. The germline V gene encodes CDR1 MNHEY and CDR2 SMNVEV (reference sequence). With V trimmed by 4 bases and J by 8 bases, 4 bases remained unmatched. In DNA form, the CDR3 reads TGTGCCAGCAGTTCAGGACAGGGACATTCACCCCTCCACTTT. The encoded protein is CASSSGQGHSPLHF.

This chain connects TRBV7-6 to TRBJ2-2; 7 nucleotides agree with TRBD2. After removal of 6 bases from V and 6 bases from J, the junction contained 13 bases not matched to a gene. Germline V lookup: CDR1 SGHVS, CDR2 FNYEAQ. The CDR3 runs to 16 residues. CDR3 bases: TGTGCCAGCAGTCCCGTGGGCGGGAGTGGCCCCGGGGAGCTGTTTTTT. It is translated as CASSPVGGSGPGELFF. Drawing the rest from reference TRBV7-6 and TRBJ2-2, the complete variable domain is GAGVSQSPRYKVTKRGQDVALRCDPISGHVSLYWYRQALGQGPEFLTYFNYEAQQDKSGLPNDRFSAERPEGSISTLTIQRTEQRDSAMYRCASSPVGGSGPGELFFGEGSRLTVL.

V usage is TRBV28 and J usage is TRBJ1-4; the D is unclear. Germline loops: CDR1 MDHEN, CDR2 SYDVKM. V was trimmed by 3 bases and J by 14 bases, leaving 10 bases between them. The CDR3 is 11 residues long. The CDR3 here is CASSLEGRLFF. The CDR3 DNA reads TGTGCCAGCAGTTTGGAGGGAAGGCTGTTTTTT.

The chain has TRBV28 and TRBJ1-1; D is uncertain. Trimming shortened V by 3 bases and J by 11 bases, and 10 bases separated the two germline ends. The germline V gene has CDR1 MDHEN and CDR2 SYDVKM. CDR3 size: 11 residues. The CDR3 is CASSLARRAFF. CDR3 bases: TGTGCCAGCAGTTTGGCTAGACGGGCTTTCTTT.

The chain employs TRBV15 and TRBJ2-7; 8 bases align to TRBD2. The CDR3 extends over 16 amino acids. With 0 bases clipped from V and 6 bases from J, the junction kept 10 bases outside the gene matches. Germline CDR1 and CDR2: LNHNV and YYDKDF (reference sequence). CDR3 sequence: CATSRDYSGGQSEQYF. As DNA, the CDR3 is TGTGCCACCAGCAGAGATTATTCGGGGGGGCAGAGCGAGCAGTACTTC.

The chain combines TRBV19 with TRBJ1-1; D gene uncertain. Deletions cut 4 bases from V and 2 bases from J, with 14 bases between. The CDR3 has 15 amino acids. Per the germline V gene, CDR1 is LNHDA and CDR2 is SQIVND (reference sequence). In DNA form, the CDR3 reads TGTGCCAGTAGTAGGGCGTGGCAGGCTAACACTGAAGCTTTCTTT. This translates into CASSRAWQANTEAFF.

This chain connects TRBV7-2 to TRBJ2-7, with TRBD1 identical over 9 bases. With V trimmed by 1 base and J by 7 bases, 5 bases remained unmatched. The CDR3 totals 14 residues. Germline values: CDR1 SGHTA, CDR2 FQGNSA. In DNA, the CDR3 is TGTGCCAGCAGCTTAGGCACAGGGGGCGCAGAGCAGTACTTC. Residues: CASSLGTGGAEQYF.

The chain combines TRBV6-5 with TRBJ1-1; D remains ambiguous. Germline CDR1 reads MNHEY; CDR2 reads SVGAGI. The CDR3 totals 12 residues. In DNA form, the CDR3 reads TGTGTTACGAGGGTGAGGAACACTGAAGCTTTCTTT. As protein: CVTRVRNTEAFF.

The CDR3 sequence: CASSPHRDRVYTDTQYF. CDR3 DNA: TGTGCCAGTAGTCCTCACCGGGACAGGGTTTACACAGATACGCAGTATTTT. This sequence joins TRBV19 and TRBJ2-3; 9 bases line up with TRBD1. Germline lookup yields CDR1 LNHDA and CDR2 SQIVND (reference sequence). The J segment lost 2 bases and the V segment lost 5 bases, leaving 11 bases of the junction unmatched. CDR3 length: 17 amino acids.

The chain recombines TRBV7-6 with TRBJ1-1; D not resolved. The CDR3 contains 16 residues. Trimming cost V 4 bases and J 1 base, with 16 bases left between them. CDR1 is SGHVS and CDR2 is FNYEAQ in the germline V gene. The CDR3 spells CASSSGSEPGNTEAFF. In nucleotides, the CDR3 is TGTGCCAGCAGCTCGGGATCGGAGCCGGGGAACACTGAAGCTTTCTTT.

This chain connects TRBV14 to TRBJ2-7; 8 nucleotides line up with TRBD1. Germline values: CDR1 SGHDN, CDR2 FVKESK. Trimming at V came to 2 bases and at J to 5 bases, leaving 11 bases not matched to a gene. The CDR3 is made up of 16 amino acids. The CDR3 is CASSQYRAGGHHEQYF. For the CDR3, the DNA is TGTGCCAGCAGCCAATACCGGGCAGGGGGCCATCACGAGCAGTACTTC.

CDR3 DNA: TGTGCCAGCAGTGTTCGCTTAGAGTTGAGTGAGCAGTACTTC. The encoded protein is CASSVRLELSEQYF. The chain links TRBV2 to TRBJ2-7; D uncertain. V lost 4 bases and J lost 7, with 17 bases in between. The CDR3 length is 14 residues. Germline V CDR1 and CDR2: SNHLY, FYNNEI.

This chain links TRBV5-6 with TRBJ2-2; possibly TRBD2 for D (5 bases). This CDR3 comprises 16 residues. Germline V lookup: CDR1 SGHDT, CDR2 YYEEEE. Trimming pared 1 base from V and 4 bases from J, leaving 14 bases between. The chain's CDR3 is CASSLSWVEGTGELFF. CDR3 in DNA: TGTGCCAGCAGCTTGTCGTGGGTCGAGGGCACCGGGGAGCTGTTTTTT.

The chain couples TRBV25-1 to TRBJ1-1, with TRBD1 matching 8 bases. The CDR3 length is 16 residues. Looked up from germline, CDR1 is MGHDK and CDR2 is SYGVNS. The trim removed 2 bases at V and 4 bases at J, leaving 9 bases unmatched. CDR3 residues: CASSEPGRGLGTEAFF. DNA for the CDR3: TGTGCCAGCAGTGAACCAGGCAGGGGGCTCGGCACTGAAGCTTTCTTT.

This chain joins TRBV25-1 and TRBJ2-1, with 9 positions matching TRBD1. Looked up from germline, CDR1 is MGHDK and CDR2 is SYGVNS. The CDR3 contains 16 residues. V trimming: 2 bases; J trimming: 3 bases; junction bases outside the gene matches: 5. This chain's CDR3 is CASSETGTGLYNEQFF. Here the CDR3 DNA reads TGTGCCAGCAGTGAAACCGGGACAGGGCTCTACAATGAGCAGTTCTTC.

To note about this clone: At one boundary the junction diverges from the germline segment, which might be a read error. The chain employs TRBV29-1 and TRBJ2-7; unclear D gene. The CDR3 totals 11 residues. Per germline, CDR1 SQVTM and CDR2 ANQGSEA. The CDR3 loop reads CSVEESSEQYF. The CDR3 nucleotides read TGCAGCGTTGAAGAATCCTCCGAGCAGTACTTC.